These 16 T cell receptor beta chains originate from one sample sequenced in a study of beta chain features in type 1 diabetes. Which antigens these TCRs recognize remains unknown. All of the isolated RNA was reverse transcribed, so expressed TCRB transcripts were sequenced. Sequencing was performed with immunoSEQ multiplex PCR; in TCRdb, only in-frame clones are kept and a portion is missing. There are about 640,000 clones in the sample; over 10% occur only once, and around 0.12% lies in the top ten. Study observations and caveats: People with Type 1 diabetes carried modestly yet significantly shorter TCRB CDR3s in all four CD4+ subsets.

Sequencing was performed on naive CD4+ T cells from blood. The origin of the receptors is a man younger than 45 with type 1 diabetes.

The chain is built from TRBV9 and TRBJ2-7, with TRBD2 matching 9 bases. Germline trimming cut 4 bases from V and 1 base from J; bases unmatched to any gene: 9. Germline CDR1 and CDR2: SGDLS and YYNGEE. CDR3 size: 16 residues. DNA for the CDR3: TGTGCCAGCAGCCCACGGACTAGCGCTAGGTCCTACGAGCAGTACTTC. Translation: CASSPRTSARSYEQYF.

This clone was counted between two and nine times. The chain employs TRBV29-1 and TRBJ1-1; D call uncertain. Germline V gene data show CDR1 as SQVTM and CDR2 as ANQGSEA. CDR3 length equals 13 residues. V was shortened by 6 bases and J by 1 base, with 12 bases between the two germline ends. CDR3 region: CSVAKDGNTEAFF. CDR3 coding DNA: TGCAGCGTCGCTAAGGACGGGAACACTGAAGCTTTCTTT.

This rearrangement joins TRBV7-2 to TRBJ2-5, with D uncertain. The CDR3 extends over 14 amino acids. V was pared by 1 base and J by 1 base, with 7 bases between. Germline CDR1 reads SGHTA; CDR2 reads FQGNSA. CDR3: CASSLVWLQETQYF. As DNA, the CDR3 is TGTGCCAGCAGCTTAGTGTGGCTCCAAGAGACCCAGTACTTC.

The chain is built from TRBV28 and TRBJ2-5; D is possibly TRBD2 (5 bases). The length of the CDR3 is 14 residues. Trimming removed 6 bases at V and 1 base at J, with 12 bases between. CDR1 is MDHEN, CDR2 SYDVKM, per germline. The CDR3 bases are TGTGCCAGCAGCCCCGCAGCGGTCCAAGAGACCCAGTACTTC. This encodes CASSPAAVQETQYF.

This rearrangement joins TRBV6-1 to TRBJ2-7; a possible D gene is TRBD1 (5 bases). Germline values: CDR1 MNHNS, CDR2 SASEGT. This CDR3 spans 14 amino acids. The V end lost 8 bases, the J end lost 2 bases, and 16 bases lay between the germline ends. In DNA, the CDR3 is TGTGCCAGCCTCGAGCAGGGCCTCACCTACGAGCAGTACTTC. This sequence encodes CASLEQGLTYEQYF.

This clone was detected only a few times. The gene calls are TRBV30 and TRBJ1-6; 8 bases fit TRBD1. The CDR3 loop spans 12 amino acids. Trimming removed 3 bases from V and 17 bases from J; junction bases left unmatched: 9. Germline loops: CDR1 GTSNPN, CDR2 SVGIG (reference sequence). Here the CDR3 DNA reads TGTGCCTGGAGGGGAACAGGGGGACATATCCACTTT. Translated: CAWRGTGGHIHF.

The chain links TRBV18 to TRBJ2-5; D is possibly TRBD1 or TRBD2 (6 bases each). Per germline, CDR1 KGHSH and CDR2 LQKENI. V gave up 4 bases and J gave up 5 bases, with 20 bases separating them. The CDR3 has 16 amino acids. As DNA, the CDR3 is TGTGCCAGCTCACAGACACCGGGACAAGGAGGGGAGACCCAGTACTTC. The encoded protein is CASSQTPGQGGETQYF. Based on the CDR3 plus reference TRBV18 and TRBJ2-5, the full variable domain is NAGVMQNPRHLVRRRGQEARLRCSPMKGHSHVYWYRQLPEEGLKFMVYLQKENIIDESGMPKERFSAEFPKEGPSILRIQQVVRGDSAAYFCASSQTPGQGGETQYFGPGTRLLVL.

V and J are TRBV5-4 and TRBJ2-5; the D gene is possibly TRBD1 (5 bases). The V gene's germline CDR1 is SGHNT and CDR2 YYREEE (reference sequence). Trimming took off 0 bases at V and 2 bases at J, with 8 bases between the two ends. The CDR3 covers 14 residues. The DNA of the CDR3 is TGTGCCAGCAGCTTGGTGGGGCCACAAGAGACCCAGTACTTC. This sequence encodes CASSLVGPQETQYF.

In this sample, this clone turned up a few times. The chain links TRBV6-5 to TRBJ2-1; no clear D gene. The V gene's germline CDR1 is MNHEY and CDR2 SVGAGI. This CDR3 spans 13 amino acids. Trimming took off 9 bases at V and 6 bases at J, with 15 bases between the two ends. The CDR3 is CASLDPALNEQFF. The CDR3 DNA reads as TGTGCCAGTTTGGACCCTGCCCTCAATGAGCAGTTCTTC.

Only a few counts were recorded for this clone. The chain carries TRBV10-3 and TRBJ2-7, with D perhaps matching TRBD2 (6 bases). The CDR3 has 15 residues. The germline gives CDR1 ENHRY, CDR2 SYGVKD. V lost 3 bases to trimming and J lost 1 base, with 13 bases between them. The CDR3 spells CAISEGGTLSYEQYF. DNA of the CDR3: TGTGCCATCAGTGAAGGAGGGACCCTTTCCTACGAGCAGTACTTC.

A word on this clone: Other DNA sequences of this sample code for an identical CDR3. CDR3 nucleotides: TGCGCCAGCAGCGGGACAGGAAACACCGGGGAGCTGTTTTTT. Amino acids: CASSGTGNTGELFF. The chain combines TRBV5-1 with TRBJ2-2; TRBD1 aligns across 8 bases. The CDR3 length is 14 residues. Trimming removed 4 bases from V and 2 bases from J; junction bases left unmatched: 1. Germline-derived CDR1 and CDR2 are SGHRS and YFSETQ.

In its sample, this clone was seen a few times. The V call is TRBV4-1, the J call TRBJ2-7; a weak D match, TRBD2 (7 bases). Trimming removed 0 bases at V and 0 bases at J, with 12 bases between. Germline V gene lookup returns CDR1 MGHRA and CDR2 YSYEKL. The CDR3 runs 16 residues. CDR3 amino acids: CASSQDPRGHSYEQYF. CDR3 in DNA: TGCGCCAGCAGCCAAGACCCGCGGGGGCACTCCTACGAGCAGTACTTC.

This clone was counted between two and nine times. The rearrangement links TRBV28 to TRBJ1-5, with D tentatively TRBD1 (6 bases). Germline V CDR1 and CDR2: MDHEN, SYDVKM. Trimming took 7 bases from V and 0 from J, leaving 13 bases between them. The CDR3 contains 15 residues. The chain's CDR3 is CASTDGGRSNQPQHF. The CDR3 DNA is TGTGCCAGCACCGACGGGGGGCGTAGCAATCAGCCCCAGCATTTT.

This clone was seen only a few times. The V call is TRBV4-2, the J call TRBJ2-7; 12 bases are shared with TRBD2. Germline-derived CDR1 and CDR2 are LGHNA and YNFKEQ. Trimming at V came to 5 bases and at J to 0 bases, leaving 5 bases not matched to a gene. CDR3 size: 16 residues. The CDR3 sequence is CASSARTSGISYEQYF. In DNA form, the CDR3 reads TGTGCCAGCAGCGCCCGGACTAGCGGGATCTCCTACGAGCAGTACTTC.

The chain joins TRBV20-1 to TRBJ1-2; no clear D gene. This CDR3 spans 11 amino acids. Germline CDR1 DFQATT, CDR2 SNEGSKA (reference sequence). Trimming took off 3 bases at V and 13 bases at J, with 15 bases between the two ends. This chain's CDR3 is CSASVDLHPTF. The CDR3 nucleotides read TGCAGTGCTAGTGTGGATCTCCATCCCACCTTC.

This chain connects TRBV18 to TRBJ1-3; the D is unclear. Trimming took 3 bases from V and 0 from J, leaving 18 bases between them. Germline loops: CDR1 KGHSH, CDR2 LQKENI. CDR3 length: 18 residues. CDR3 residues: CASSPVLLTESSGNTIYF. The CDR3 DNA reads as TGTGCCAGCTCACCCGTCCTCTTGACGGAGAGCTCTGGAAACACCATATATTTT. Based on the CDR3 plus reference TRBV18 and TRBJ1-3, the full variable domain is NAGVMQNPRHLVRRRGQEARLRCSPMKGHSHVYWYRQLPEEGLKFMVYLQKENIIDESGMPKERFSAEFPKEGPSILRIQQVVRGDSAAYFCASSPVLLTESSGNTIYFGEGSWLTVV.